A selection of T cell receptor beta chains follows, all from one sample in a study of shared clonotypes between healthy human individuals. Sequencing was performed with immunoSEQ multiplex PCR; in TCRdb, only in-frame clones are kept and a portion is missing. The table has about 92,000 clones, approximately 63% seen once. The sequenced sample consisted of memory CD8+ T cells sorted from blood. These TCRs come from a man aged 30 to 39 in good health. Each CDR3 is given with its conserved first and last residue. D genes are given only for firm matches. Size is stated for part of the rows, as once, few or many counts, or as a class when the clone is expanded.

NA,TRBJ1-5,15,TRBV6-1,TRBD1,CASSETGYSNQPQHF,TGTGCCAGCAGTGAGACAGGGTATAGCAATCAGCCCCAGCATTTT
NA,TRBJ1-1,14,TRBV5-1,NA,CASSLWDSGTEAFF,TGCGCCAGCAGCTTGTGGGATTCCGGGACAGAAGCTTTCTTT
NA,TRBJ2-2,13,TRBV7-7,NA,CASTPGNTGELFF,TGTGCCAGCACCCCGGGAAACACCGGGGAGCTGTTTTTT
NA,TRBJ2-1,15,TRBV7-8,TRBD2,CASSLVEYGGNEQFF,TGTGCCAGCAGCTTAGTCGAATACGGGGGGAATGAGCAGTTCTTC
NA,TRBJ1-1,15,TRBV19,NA,CASSLSGTTNTEAFF,TGTGCCAGTAGTCTTTCCGGGACAACCAACACTGAAGCTTTCTTT
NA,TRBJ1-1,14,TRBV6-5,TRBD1,CASSPGQGKREAFF,TGTGCCAGCAGCCCTGGACAGGGGAAAAGGGAAGCTTTCTTT
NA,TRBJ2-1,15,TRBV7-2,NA,CASSLGVGSYNEQFF,TGTGCCAGCAGCTTAGGGGTGGGGTCCTACAATGAGCAGTTCTTC
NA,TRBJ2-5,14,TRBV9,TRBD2,CASTGAGAGETQYF,TGTGCCTCGACCGGAGCGGGAGCCGGAGAGACCCAGTACTTC
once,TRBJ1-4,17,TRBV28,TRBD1,CASSLRDRGRRVEKLFF,TGTGCCAGCAGTCTACGGGACAGGGGGCGTAGGGTGGAAAAACTGTTTTTT
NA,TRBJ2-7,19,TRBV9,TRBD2,CASSVGGAASGYQIYEQYF,TGTGCCAGCAGCGTAGGAGGGGCGGCTAGCGGGTATCAAATCTACGAGCAGTACTTC
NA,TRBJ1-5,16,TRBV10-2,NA,CASSEAPGNSNQPQHF,TGCGCCAGCAGTGAGGCTCCAGGTAATAGCAATCAGCCCCAGCATTTT
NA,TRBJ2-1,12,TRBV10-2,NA,CASSGGGAQQFF,TGCGCCAGCAGTGGGGGTGGGGCCCAGCAGTTCTTC
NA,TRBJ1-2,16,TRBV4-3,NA,CASSQEWTDSNYGYTF,TGCGCCAGCAGCCAAGAGTGGACGGATTCTAACTATGGCTACACCTTC
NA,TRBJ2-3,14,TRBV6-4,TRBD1,CASTGTGDSDTQYF,TGTGCCAGCACCGGGACAGGGGATTCAGATACGCAGTATTTT
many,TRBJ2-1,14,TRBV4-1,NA,CASSPLSTYNEQFF,TGCGCCAGCAGCCCCCTAAGTACGTACAATGAGCAGTTCTTC
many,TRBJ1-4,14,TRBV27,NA,CASSLFGYDEKLFF,TGTGCCAGCAGTTTGTTCGGGTACGATGAAAAACTGTTTTTT
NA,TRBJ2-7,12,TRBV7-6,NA,CASSPSGYEQYF,TGTGCCAGCAGCCCCTCGGGCTACGAGCAGTACTTC
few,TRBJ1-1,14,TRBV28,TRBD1,CASSLLGQGTEAFF,TGTGCCAGCAGTCTTCTAGGACAGGGCACTGAAGCTTTCTTT
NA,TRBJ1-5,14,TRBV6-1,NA,CASSAQRGGQPQHF,TGTGCCAGCAGTGCCCAGCGTGGGGGACAGCCCCAGCATTTT
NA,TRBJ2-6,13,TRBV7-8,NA,CASSFAGANVLTF,TGTGCCAGCAGCTTTGCTGGGGCCAACGTCCTGACTTTC
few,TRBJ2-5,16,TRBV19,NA,CASSDIIRTTQETQYF,TGTGCCAGTAGTGACATAATCCGGACTACCCAAGAGACCCAGTACTTC
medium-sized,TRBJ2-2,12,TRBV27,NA,CASSPYTGELFF,TGTGCCAGCAGTCCGTACACCGGGGAGCTGTTTTTT
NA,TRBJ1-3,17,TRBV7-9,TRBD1,CASSFPGTGVAGNTIYF,TGTGCCAGCAGCTTCCCCGGGACAGGGGTAGCTGGAAACACCATATATTTT
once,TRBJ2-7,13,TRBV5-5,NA,CASSFLPTWEQYF,TGTGCCAGCAGCTTCCTCCCCACCTGGGAGCAGTACTTC
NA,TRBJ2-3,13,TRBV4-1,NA,CASNRVGTDTQYF,TGCGCCAGCAACAGGGTGGGCACAGATACGCAGTATTTT
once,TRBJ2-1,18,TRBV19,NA,CASSTSSLDQSSYNEQFF,TGTGCCAGTAGTACGTCATCCCTCGACCAGAGCTCCTACAATGAGCAGTTCTTC
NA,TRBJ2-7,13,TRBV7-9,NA,CASSRIQGNEQYF,TGTGCCAGCAGCAGAATACAGGGCAATGAGCAGTACTTC
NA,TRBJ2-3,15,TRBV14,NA,CASSQEGLSTDTQYF,TGTGCCAGCAGCCAAGAAGGCCTATCGACAGATACGCAGTATTTT
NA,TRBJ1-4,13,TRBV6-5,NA,CASSALGGEKLFF,TGTGCCAGCAGTGCACTAGGGGGAGAAAAACTGTTTTTT
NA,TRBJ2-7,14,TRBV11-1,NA,CASSSPSSPYEQYF,TGTGCCAGCAGCTCTCCGAGCTCTCCCTACGAGCAGTACTTC
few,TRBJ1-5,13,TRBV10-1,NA,CASSDNLNQPQHF,TGCGCCAGCAGTGACAACCTCAATCAGCCCCAGCATTTT
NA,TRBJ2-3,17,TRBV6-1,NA,CASSEGVQTGRTDTQYF,TGTGCCAGCAGTGAAGGGGTACAAACCGGGCGCACAGATACGCAGTATTTT
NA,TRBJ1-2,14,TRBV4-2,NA,CASSDRPGNYGYTF,TGTGCCAGCAGCGACAGGCCGGGAAACTATGGCTACACCTTC
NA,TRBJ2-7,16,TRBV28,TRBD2,CASSRGLAGDTYEQYF,TGTGCCAGCAGCCGGGGACTAGCGGGAGACACCTACGAGCAGTACTTC
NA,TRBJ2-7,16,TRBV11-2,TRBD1,CASSAGDRGRFLEQYF,TGTGCCAGCAGCGCTGGGGACAGGGGGCGCTTCCTCGAGCAGTACTTC
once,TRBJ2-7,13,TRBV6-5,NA,CASSYDGNYEQYF,TGTGCCAGCAGTTATGACGGGAACTACGAGCAGTACTTC
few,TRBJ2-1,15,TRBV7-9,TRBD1,CASSRPTGGRDEQFF,TGTGCCAGCAGCCGCCCGACAGGGGGCCGGGATGAGCAGTTCTTC
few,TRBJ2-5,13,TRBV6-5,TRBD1,CASSLTGEETQYF,TGTGCCAGCAGTCTAACAGGGGAAGAGACCCAGTACTTC
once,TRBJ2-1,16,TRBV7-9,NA,CASSLVLLWRVSEQFF,TGTGCCAGCAGCTTAGTTTTACTCTGGCGGGTAAGTGAGCAGTTCTTC
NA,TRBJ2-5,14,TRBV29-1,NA,CSVDPTGRLETQYF,TGCAGCGTTGACCCCACGGGCCGCCTGGAGACCCAGTACTTC
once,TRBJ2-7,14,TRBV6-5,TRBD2,CASSAGLAGYEQYF,TGTGCCAGCAGTGCGGGACTAGCGGGTTACGAGCAGTACTTC
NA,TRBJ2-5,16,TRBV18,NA,CASSKGAEPRRETQYF,TGTGCCAGCTCAAAAGGGGCCGAACCCAGGCGAGAGACCCAGTACTTC
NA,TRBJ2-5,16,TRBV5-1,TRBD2,CASSLGGLAGTMSQYF,TGCGCCAGCAGCTTGGGCGGACTAGCGGGAACTATGAGCCAGTACTTC